This T cell receptor (beta chain) was sequenced for a study of T cells after yellow fever vaccination. Overall study context: Low-cell-number fractions were prepared with SMART-Seq v4 Ultra Low Input.

Study results and caveats: Weaker in magnitude, the secondary response showed a faster peak on day 5 versus 15. Reappearing after the booster were most of the clones from primary vaccination (roughly 96% CD4, about 88% CD8).

This clonotype was recorded many times. Germline-derived CDR1 and CDR2 are LGHNA and YSLEER. The CDR3 consists of 15 residues. The V gene lost 1 base and the J gene lost 2 bases, with 11 bases spanning the gap. It was through 5'RACE template switching that TCR cDNA was made, with a universal primer site and UMIs added. TCRdb re-derived calls from the 5' RACE reads in MiXCR, one entry per CDR3 protein. The table lists over 15,000 distinct CDR3 sequences, 4% of them singletons. The TCR sequence derives from a man between 25 and 39 years old who received the YFV17D yellow fever vaccine. Sequencing used PBMCs, either bulk or a sorted T-cell subset (CD4+, CD8+, memory, or dextramer-sorted; not recorded which), obtained 15 days after the yellow fever booster vaccination. The rearrangement uses TRBV4-3 and TRBJ1-1; no clear D gene. This CDR3 is CASSQVSGSNTEAFF. The CDR3 DNA reads TGCGCCAGCAGCCAAGTTTCGGGTTCCAACACTGAAGCTTTCTTT.